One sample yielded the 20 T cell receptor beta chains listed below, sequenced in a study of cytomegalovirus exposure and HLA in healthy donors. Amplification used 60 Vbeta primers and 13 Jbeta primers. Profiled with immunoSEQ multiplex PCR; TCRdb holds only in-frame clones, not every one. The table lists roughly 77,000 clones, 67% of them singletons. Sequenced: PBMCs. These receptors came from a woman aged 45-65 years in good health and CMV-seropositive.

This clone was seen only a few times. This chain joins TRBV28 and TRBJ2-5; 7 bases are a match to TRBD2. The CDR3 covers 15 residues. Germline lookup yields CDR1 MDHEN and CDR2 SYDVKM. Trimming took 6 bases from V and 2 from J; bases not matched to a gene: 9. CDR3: CASSLYGLGQETQYF. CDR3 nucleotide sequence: TGTGCCAGCAGCCTATATGGACTAGGGCAAGAGACCCAGTACTTC. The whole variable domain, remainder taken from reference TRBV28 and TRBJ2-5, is DVKVTQSSRYLVKRTGEKVFLECVQDMDHENMFWYRQDPGLGLRLIYFSYDVKMKEKGDIPEGYSVSREKKERFSLILESASTNQTSMYLCASSLYGLGQETQYFGPGTRLLVL.

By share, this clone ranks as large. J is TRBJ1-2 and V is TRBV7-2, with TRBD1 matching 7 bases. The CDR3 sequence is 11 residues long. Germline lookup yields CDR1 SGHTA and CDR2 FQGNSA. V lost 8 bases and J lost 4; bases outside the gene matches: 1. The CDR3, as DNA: TGTGCCAGCCGACAGGGCTATGGCTACACCTTC. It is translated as CASRQGYGYTF.

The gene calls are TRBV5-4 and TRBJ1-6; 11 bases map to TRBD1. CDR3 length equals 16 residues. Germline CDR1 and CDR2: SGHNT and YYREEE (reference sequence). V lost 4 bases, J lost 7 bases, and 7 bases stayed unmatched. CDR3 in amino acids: CASSQDRGRGNSPLHF. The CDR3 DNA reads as TGTGCCAGCAGCCAGGACAGGGGGCGAGGAAATTCACCCCTCCACTTT.

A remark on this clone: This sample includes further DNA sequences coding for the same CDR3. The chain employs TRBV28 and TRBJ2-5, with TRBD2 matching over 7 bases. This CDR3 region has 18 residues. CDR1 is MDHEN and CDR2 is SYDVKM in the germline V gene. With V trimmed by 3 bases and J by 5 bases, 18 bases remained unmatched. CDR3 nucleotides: TGTGCCAGCAGTTTGTCCCCGGGGGGACTCAGGGTTGGGGAGACCCAGTACTTC. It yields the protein CASSLSPGGLRVGETQYF.

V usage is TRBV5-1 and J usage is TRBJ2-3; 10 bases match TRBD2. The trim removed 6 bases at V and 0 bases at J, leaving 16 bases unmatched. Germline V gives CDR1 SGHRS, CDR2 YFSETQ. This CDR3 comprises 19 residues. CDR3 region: CASMGLESGGATSTDTQYF. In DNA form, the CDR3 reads TGCGCCAGCATGGGGTTGGAGAGCGGGGGGGCCACTAGCACAGATACGCAGTATTTT.

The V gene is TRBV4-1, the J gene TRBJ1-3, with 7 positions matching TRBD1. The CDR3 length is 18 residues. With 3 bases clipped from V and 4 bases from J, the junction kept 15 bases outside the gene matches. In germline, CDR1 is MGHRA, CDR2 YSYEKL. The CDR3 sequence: CASSHLGVEGARGNTIYF. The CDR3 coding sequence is TGCGCCAGCAGCCACCTCGGGGTTGAGGGGGCGCGAGGAAACACCATATATTTT.

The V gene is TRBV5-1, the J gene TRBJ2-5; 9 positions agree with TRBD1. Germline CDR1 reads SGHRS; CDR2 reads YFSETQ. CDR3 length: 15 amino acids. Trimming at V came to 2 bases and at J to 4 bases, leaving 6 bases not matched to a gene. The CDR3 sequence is CASSLQGAIGETQYF. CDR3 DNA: TGCGCCAGCAGCTTACAGGGGGCAATAGGAGAGACCCAGTACTTC.

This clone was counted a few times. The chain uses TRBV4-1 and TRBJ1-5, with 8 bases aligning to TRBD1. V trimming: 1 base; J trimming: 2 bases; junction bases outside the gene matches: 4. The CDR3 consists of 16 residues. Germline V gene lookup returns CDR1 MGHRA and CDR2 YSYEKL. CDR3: CASSQVRGLGNQPQHF. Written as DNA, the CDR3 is TGCGCCAGCAGCCAAGTCAGGGGGCTTGGCAATCAGCCCCAGCATTTT.

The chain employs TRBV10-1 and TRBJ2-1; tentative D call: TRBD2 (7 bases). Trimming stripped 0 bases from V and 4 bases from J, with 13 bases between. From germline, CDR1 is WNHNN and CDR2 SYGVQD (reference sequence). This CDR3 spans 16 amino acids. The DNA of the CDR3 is TGCGCCAGCAGTGAGTCTCGGGGGGCAGAATACAATGAGCAGTTCTTC. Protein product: CASSESRGAEYNEQFF.

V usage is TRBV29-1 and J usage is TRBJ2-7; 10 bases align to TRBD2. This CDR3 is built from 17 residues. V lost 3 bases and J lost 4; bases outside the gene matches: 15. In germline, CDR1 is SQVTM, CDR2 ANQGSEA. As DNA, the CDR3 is TGCAGCGTTGAGCTGCCTAGCGGGGGAACGATACGGTACGAGCAGTACTTC. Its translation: CSVELPSGGTIRYEQYF.

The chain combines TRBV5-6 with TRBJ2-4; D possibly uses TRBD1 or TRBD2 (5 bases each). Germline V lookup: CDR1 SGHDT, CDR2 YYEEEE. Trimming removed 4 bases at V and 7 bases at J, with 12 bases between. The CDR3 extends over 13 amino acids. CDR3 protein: CASSLGPGNIQYF. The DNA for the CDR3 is TGTGCCAGCAGCCTGGGACCGGGGAACATTCAGTACTTC.

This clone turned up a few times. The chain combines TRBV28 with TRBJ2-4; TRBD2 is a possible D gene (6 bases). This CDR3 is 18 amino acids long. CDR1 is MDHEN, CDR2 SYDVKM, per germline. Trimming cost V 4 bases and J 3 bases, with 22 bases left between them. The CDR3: CASSSHTSATGGKNIQYF. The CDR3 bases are TGTGCCAGCAGTTCCCACACATCCGCGACCGGGGGCAAAAACATTCAGTACTTC.

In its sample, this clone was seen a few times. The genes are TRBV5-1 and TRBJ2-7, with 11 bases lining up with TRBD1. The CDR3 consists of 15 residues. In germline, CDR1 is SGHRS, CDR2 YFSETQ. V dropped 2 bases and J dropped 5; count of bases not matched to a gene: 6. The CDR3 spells CASSFGQGARNEQYF. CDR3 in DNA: TGCGCCAGCAGCTTTGGACAGGGGGCGCGTAACGAGCAGTACTTC.

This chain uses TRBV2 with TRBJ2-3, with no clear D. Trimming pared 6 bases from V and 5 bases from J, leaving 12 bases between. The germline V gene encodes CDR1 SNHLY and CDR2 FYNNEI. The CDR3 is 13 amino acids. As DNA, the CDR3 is TGTGCCAGCAGCGTAGGAGCAGAAGATACGCAGTATTTT. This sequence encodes CASSVGAEDTQYF.

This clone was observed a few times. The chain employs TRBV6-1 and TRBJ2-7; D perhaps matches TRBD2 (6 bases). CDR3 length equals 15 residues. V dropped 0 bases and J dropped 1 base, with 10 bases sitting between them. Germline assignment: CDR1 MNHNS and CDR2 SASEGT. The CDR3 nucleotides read TGTGCCAGCAGTGAAGCCTTTGGGGGGTCCTACGAGCAGTACTTC. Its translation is CASSEAFGGSYEQYF.

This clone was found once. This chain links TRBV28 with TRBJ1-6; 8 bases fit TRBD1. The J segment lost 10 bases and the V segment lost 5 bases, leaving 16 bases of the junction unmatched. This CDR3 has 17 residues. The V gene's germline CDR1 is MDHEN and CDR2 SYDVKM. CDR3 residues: CASSPGQGTGLGSPLHF. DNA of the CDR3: TGTGCCAGCAGTCCAGGACAGGGTACGGGATTAGGCTCACCCCTCCACTTT.

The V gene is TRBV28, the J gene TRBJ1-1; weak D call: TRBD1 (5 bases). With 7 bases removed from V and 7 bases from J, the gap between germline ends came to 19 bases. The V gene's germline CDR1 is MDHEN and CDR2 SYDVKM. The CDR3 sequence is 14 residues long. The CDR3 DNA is TGTGCCAGCAATGGTTACGAGACAGCCTTTGAAGCTTTCTTT. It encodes CASNGYETAFEAFF.

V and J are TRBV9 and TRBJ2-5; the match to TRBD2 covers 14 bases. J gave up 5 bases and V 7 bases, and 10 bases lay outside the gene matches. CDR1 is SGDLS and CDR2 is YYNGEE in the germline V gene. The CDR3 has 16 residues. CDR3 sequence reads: CASSLAGLAGGETQYF. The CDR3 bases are TGTGCCAGCTCTCTTGCCGGACTAGCGGGGGGTGAGACCCAGTACTTC. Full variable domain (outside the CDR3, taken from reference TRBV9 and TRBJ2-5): DSGVTQTPKHLITATGQRVTLRCSPRSGDLSVYWYQQSLDQGLQFLIQYYNGEERAKGNILERFSAQQFPDLHSELNLSSLELGDSALYFCASSLAGLAGGETQYFGPGTRLLVL.

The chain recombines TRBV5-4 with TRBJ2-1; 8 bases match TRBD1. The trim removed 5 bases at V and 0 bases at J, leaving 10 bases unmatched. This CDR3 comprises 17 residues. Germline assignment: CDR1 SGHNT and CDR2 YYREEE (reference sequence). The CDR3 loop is CASSNSGGSSSYNEQFF. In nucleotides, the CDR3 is TGTGCCAGCAGTAACTCAGGGGGCTCCAGCTCCTACAATGAGCAGTTCTTC.

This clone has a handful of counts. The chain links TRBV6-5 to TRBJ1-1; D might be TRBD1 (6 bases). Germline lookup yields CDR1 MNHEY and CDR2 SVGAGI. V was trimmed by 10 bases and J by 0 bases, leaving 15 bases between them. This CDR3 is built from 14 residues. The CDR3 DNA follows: TGTGCCACCGGAGGGGGGGGGATGAACACTGAAGCTTTCTTT. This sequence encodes CATGGGGMNTEAFF.